This TCR beta chain emerged from a study of PD-1 blockade in classical Hodgkin lymphoma. As for the study in general: Nivolumab dosed at 3 mg/kg went to patients intravenously every 2 weeks.

The study's findings and limits: Diversity in CD4+ TCRs, unlike that measured in CD8+ TCRs, had risen significantly by C4D1. Repertoire difference causes, possibly disease activity or prior therapy, remain undefined.

On this clone itself: Antigen specificity is unknown.

Following autologous stem cell transplantation, relapse occurred in every patient, and exposure to brentuximab vedotin varied. Best responses were complete response, partial response or progressive disease. In germline, CDR1 is LNHDA, CDR2 SQIVND (reference sequence). The CDR3 runs to 12 residues. V lost 5 bases and J 4 bases, leaving 8 bases between the germline ends. Assay: immunoSEQ multiplex PCR; the TCRdb copy retains only in-frame clones and omits some. This sample yields 90,000 to 130,000 clones, of which 80% to 90% are seen a single time; about 20% belongs to the top ten. The chain recombines TRBV19 with TRBJ2-5; D is ambiguous. Sequencing used peripheral blood mononuclear cells (PBMCs), obtained before the second cycle of nivolumab. The TCR originated in a human donor with classical Hodgkin lymphoma. The CDR3 coding sequence is TGTGCCAGTAGTGTTCCCGGAGAGACCCAGTACTTC. It specifies CASSVPGETQYF.